Described below is a single TCR beta chain sequence and its context. The target antigen is unknown. Assay: immunoSEQ multiplex PCR; the TCRdb copy retains only in-frame clones and omits some. The table records about 1,800,000 clones, about 95% of them present only once. CD45RO negativity and positive selection for CCR7 defined naive CD8 cells, a population that excluded terminally differentiated effector memory CD45RA+ cells. CDR3 length equals 13 residues. CDR1 and CDR2 from the germline V gene are SGHDT and YYEEEE. V lost 3 bases and J 5 bases, leaving 11 bases between the germline ends. The data are from a study of shared clonotypes between healthy human individuals. Broader study findings: Sorted-subset sequencing was shown by rarefaction to be incomplete despite large depth.

Specimen: naive CD8+ T cells sorted from blood. The sequence was obtained from a man younger than 30 in good health. The rearrangement joins TRBV5-6 to TRBJ2-5; a possible D gene is TRBD2 (7 bases). The DNA for the CDR3 is TGTGCCAGCAGCTCGGGGGGCAGTGAGACCCAGTACTTC. Translated: CASSSGGSETQYF.